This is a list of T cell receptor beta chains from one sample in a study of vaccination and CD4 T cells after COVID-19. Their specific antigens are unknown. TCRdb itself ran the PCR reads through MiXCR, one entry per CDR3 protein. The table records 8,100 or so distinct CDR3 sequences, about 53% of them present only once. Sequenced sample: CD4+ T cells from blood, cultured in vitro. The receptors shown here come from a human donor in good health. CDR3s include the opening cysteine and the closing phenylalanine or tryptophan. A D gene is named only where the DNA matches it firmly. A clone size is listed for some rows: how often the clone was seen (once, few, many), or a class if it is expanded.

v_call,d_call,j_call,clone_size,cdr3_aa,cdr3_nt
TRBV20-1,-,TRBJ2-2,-,CSARDRRSYTGELFF,TGCAGTGCTAGAGATCGAAGAAGCTACACCGGGGAGCTGTTTTTT
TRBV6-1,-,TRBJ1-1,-,CASRLQGNTEAFF,TGTGCCAGCAGGTTACAGGGAAACACTGAAGCTTTCTTT
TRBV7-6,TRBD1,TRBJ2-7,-,CASSPSLGQGAPGEQYF,TGTGCCAGCAGCCCCTCCCTCGGGCAGGGGGCACCGGGTGAGCAGTACTTC
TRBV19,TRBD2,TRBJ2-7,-,CASSLHERGSYEQYF,TGTGCCAGTAGTCTACACGAGCGGGGAAGCTACGAGCAGTACTTC
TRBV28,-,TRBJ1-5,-,CASSAQSIQPQHF,TGTGCCAGCAGTGCTCAATCCATTCAGCCCCAGCATTTT
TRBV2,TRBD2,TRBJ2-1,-,CASTPSGLSSYNEQFF,TGTGCCAGCACCCCTAGCGGTTTAAGCTCCTACAATGAGCAGTTCTTC
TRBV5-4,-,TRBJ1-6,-,CASSFFADSPLHF,TGTGCCAGCAGCTTTTTTGCGGATTCACCCCTCCACTTT
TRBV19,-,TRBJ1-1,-,CATHSSEAFF,TGTGCCACCCATTCTTCTGAAGCTTTCTTT
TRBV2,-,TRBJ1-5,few,CASSGITGTVVGSQPQHF,TGTGCCAGCAGCGGAATTACTGGGACGGTAGTAGGTAGTCAGCCCCAGCATTTT
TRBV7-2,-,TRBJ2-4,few,CASSLDNRGTAKNIQYF,TGTGCCAGCAGCTTAGACAATCGGGGAACAGCCAAAAACATTCAGTACTTC
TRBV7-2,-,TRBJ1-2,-,CASSLGGSPPGGYTF,TGTGCCAGCAGCTTAGGCGGCAGCCCACCGGGTGGCTACACCTTC
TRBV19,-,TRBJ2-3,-,CASSTLSDTQYF,TGTGCCAGTAGTACGCTATCAGATACGCAGTATTTT
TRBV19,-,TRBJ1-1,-,CASSTPPRLMNTEAFF,TGTGCCAGTAGTACCCCTCCGCGACTCATGAACACTGAAGCTTTCTTT
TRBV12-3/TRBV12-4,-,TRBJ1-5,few,CASSSRGIGAQPQHF,TGTGCCAGCAGTTCGAGGGGTATTGGAGCTCAGCCCCAGCATTTT
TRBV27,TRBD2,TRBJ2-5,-,CASRPTPAGTSGRAGKETQYF,TGTGCCAGCAGACCAACTCCTGCAGGGACTAGCGGGAGGGCCGGGAAAGAGACCCAGTACTTC
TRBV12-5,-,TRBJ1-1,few,CASGPAEVRGTEAFF,TGTGCTAGTGGCCCGGCGGAGGTGAGGGGCACTGAAGCTTTCTTT
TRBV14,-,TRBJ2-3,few,CASSQDLGVFTDTQYF,TGTGCCAGCAGCCAAGATCTGGGGGTCTTCACAGATACGCAGTATTTT
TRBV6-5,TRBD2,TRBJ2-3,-,CASSWTSGRTDTQYF,TGTGCCAGCAGTTGGACTAGCGGGAGGACAGATACGCAGTATTTT
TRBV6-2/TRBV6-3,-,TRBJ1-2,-,CASSYSAGVGYTF,TGTGCCAGCAGTTACTCGGCAGGGGTCGGCTACACCTTC
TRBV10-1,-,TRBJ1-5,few,CASSEFETGQGPQHF,TGCGCCAGCAGTGAGTTCGAGACCGGCCAGGGGCCCCAGCATTTT
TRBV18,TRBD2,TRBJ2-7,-,CASSPSGTSGEEQYF,TGTGCCAGCTCACCCTCCGGGACTAGCGGGGAAGAGCAGTACTTC
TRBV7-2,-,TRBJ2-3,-,CASSLGRGLDTQYF,TGTGCCAGCAGCTTAGGGCGCGGGCTGGATACGCAGTATTTT
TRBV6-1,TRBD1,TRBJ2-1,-,CASRPGQGMQFF,TGTGCCAGCAGACCCGGACAGGGGATGCAGTTCTTC
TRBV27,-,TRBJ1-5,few,CASSSQGYQPQHF,TGTGCCAGCAGTTCACAGGGTTATCAGCCCCAGCATTTT
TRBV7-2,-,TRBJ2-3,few,CASSLESGSGTQYF,TGTGCCAGCAGCTTAGAGAGTGGGTCCGGTACGCAGTATTTT
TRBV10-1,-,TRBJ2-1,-,CASGLYSGTLKEQFF,TGCGCCAGCGGACTCTACTCCGGGACCCTAAAAGAGCAGTTCTTC